A single sample gave rise to the 19 T cell receptor beta chains below, sequenced in a study of blood T cell repertoires in COVID-19 (dated by TCRdb to the early 2020s). Library method: the immunoSEQ multiplex PCR assay. The immuneACCESS repertoire file appears here via TCRdb, limited to in-frame rearrangements. These files lack a portion of the clones; in checked studies, under half of the deficit traces to unresolved V genes, and the cause of the others is not known. For this sample the table gives around 300,000 clones, of which approximately 86% were detected only once. Approximately 2% of the sample rests with the top ten. Sequencing was carried out using peripheral blood. The receptors derive from a woman in her thirties who had recovered from COVID-19.

This clone came up many times. The chain combines TRBV4-1 with TRBJ2-7; the match to TRBD1 covers 9 bases. V was pared by 4 bases and J by 6 bases, with 13 bases of the junction left unmatched. Germline V gene sequence: CDR1 MGHRA, CDR2 YSYEKL. The CDR3 runs to 16 residues. In nucleotides, the CDR3 is TGCGCCAGCAGCCGGGGGACCGGGACAGGGAGCGGCGAGCAGTACTTC. Translated: CASSRGTGTGSGEQYF.

This sequence joins TRBV4-1 and TRBJ2-5; 9 bases line up with TRBD2. The ends lost 4 bases at V and 2 bases at J; junction bases unmatched: 5. The CDR3 is 15 amino acids. CDR1 is MGHRA and CDR2 is YSYEKL in the germline V gene. CDR3 DNA: TGCGCCAGCAGCCCTGTTCTAGCGGGGCAAGAGACCCAGTACTTC. Translating it yields CASSPVLAGQETQYF.

The chain couples TRBV20-1 to TRBJ2-5; weak D call: TRBD1 (5 bases). CDR1 and CDR2 from the germline V gene are DFQATT and SNEGSKA (reference sequence). V was shortened by 3 bases and J by 2 bases, with 7 bases between the two germline ends. The CDR3 consists of 12 residues. The CDR3: CSASTGQETQYF. CDR3 coding DNA: TGCAGTGCTAGTACAGGACAAGAGACCCAGTACTTC.

The J gene is TRBJ2-3, the V gene TRBV5-6, with 8 bases aligning to TRBD1. Germline trimming cut 6 bases from V and 6 bases from J; bases unmatched to any gene: 24. Per germline, CDR1 SGHDT and CDR2 YYEEEE. There are 19 residues in the CDR3. The CDR3 DNA reads TGTGCCAGCACGAGAGTAGCAGGGGGCTCGGGCGGAAAGGCGGATACGCAGTATTTT. Translating gives CASTRVAGGSGGKADTQYF.

This chain uses TRBV2 with TRBJ2-5; tentative D call: TRBD1 (6 bases). The germline CDR1 and CDR2 sequences are SNHLY and FYNNEI. CDR3 size: 13 residues. V lost 7 bases and J lost 2, with 11 bases in between. As DNA, the CDR3 is TGTGCCAGCACCAGGGGTCCACAAGAGACCCAGTACTTC. Translating gives CASTRGPQETQYF.

The V and J genes are TRBV6-2 or TRBV6-3 and TRBJ2-7; the match to TRBD2 covers 12 bases. Germline values: CDR1 MNHEY, CDR2 SVGEGT. V shed 5 bases, J shed 5 bases, and the junction held 7 bases outside the gene matches. The CDR3 is 15 amino acids. The CDR3 sequence: CASSLLAGGLDEQYF. The CDR3 region has the DNA TGTGCCAGCAGTCTACTAGCGGGAGGTCTCGACGAGCAGTACTTC.

This sequence joins TRBV11-2 and TRBJ2-7, with TRBD1 identical over 8 bases. The length of the CDR3 is 15 residues. Germline lookup yields CDR1 SGHAT and CDR2 FQNNGV. V was clipped by 5 bases and J by 4 bases; unmatched bases: 10. CDR3 sequence reads: CASSKGQGAGYEQYF. The CDR3 region has the DNA TGTGCCAGCAGCAAGGGGCAGGGGGCCGGGTACGAGCAGTACTTC.

The chain recombines TRBV5-1 with TRBJ1-3; D remains unclear. Trimming removed 2 bases at V and 0 bases at J, with 12 bases between. The CDR3 loop spans 16 amino acids. Germline V lookup: CDR1 SGHRS, CDR2 YFSETQ. CDR3 in DNA: TGCGCCAGCAGCTTAAATCCCAGGCTCTCTGGAAACACCATATATTTT. Protein sequence: CASSLNPRLSGNTIYF.

The chain couples TRBV27 to TRBJ2-7; tentatively, D is TRBD1 (5 bases). Germline-derived CDR1 and CDR2 are MNHEY and SMNVEV (reference sequence). The CDR3 is made up of 14 amino acids. Trimming removed 4 bases from V and 2 bases from J, with 12 bases in between. CDR3 region: CASSWAGSTYEQYF. The CDR3 DNA reads TGTGCCAGCAGTTGGGCAGGGTCTACCTACGAGCAGTACTTC.

This clone was found a few times. The chain is built from TRBV6-5 and TRBJ1-6; unclear D gene. From germline, CDR1 is MNHEY and CDR2 SVGAGI. The CDR3 runs 14 residues. V was shortened by 1 base and J by 7 bases, with 8 bases between the two germline ends. In DNA form, the CDR3 reads TGTGCCAGCAGTTACTTCCAGGCAAATTCACCCCTCCACTTT. It encodes CASSYFQANSPLHF.

The chain employs TRBV19 and TRBJ1-5; TRBD1 aligns across 7 bases. This CDR3 comprises 13 residues. J lost 7 bases, V lost 6 bases, and 6 bases had no gene match. Germline lookup yields CDR1 LNHDA and CDR2 SQIVND (reference sequence). This CDR3 is CASSDRVSQPQHF. The CDR3 DNA is TGTGCCAGTAGCGACAGGGTCTCCCAGCCCCAGCATTTT.

In regard to this clone: Other DNA sequences from this sample encode an identical CDR3 as well. The chain uses TRBV19 and TRBJ2-7, with a weak D call TRBD1 (5 bases). Per the germline V gene, CDR1 is LNHDA and CDR2 is SQIVND (reference sequence). Deletions cut 6 bases from V and 2 bases from J, with 11 bases between. The CDR3 consists of 13 residues. The DNA of the CDR3 is TGTGCCAGTAGCTGGGGCCAAACCTACGAGCAGTACTTC. Translation: CASSWGQTYEQYF. The full variable domain, completed using reference TRBV19 and TRBJ2-7, is DGGITQSPKYLFRKEGQNVTLSCEQNLNHDAMYWYRQDPGQGLRLIYYSQIVNDFQKGDIAEGYSVSREKKESFPLTVTSAQKNPTAFYLCASSWGQTYEQYFGPGTRLTVT.

The chain is built from TRBV2 and TRBJ1-4, with TRBD1 as a possible D gene (6 bases). V lost 6 bases and J lost 8, with 10 bases in between. The CDR3 has 12 amino acids. CDR1 is SNHLY and CDR2 is FYNNEI in the germline V gene. This CDR3 is CASRGDREKLFF. The CDR3 nucleotides are TGTGCCAGCAGGGGTGACAGGGAAAAACTGTTTTTT.

The chain uses TRBV19 and TRBJ2-1, with TRBD2 identical over 12 bases. The CDR3 runs 17 residues. The germline gives CDR1 LNHDA, CDR2 SQIVND (reference sequence). The V segment lost 10 bases and the J segment 5 bases; nucleotides outside the gene matches: 15. CDR3 DNA: TGTGCCACACACCCCCGGGCTAGCGGGGGGGTAAACAATGAGCAGTTCTTC. The encoded protein is CATHPRASGGVNNEQFF.

The chain has TRBV6-6 and TRBJ1-2; D perhaps matches TRBD1 (5 bases). The CDR3 is made up of 13 amino acids. Trimming stripped 4 bases from V and 4 bases from J, with 10 bases between. Per the germline V gene, CDR1 is MNHNY and CDR2 is SVGAGI (reference sequence). The CDR3 loop is CASSSPGGYGYTF. The DNA for the CDR3 is TGTGCCAGCAGTTCCCCGGGGGGCTATGGCTACACCTTC.

This sequence joins TRBV9 and TRBJ1-2, with TRBD1 matching over 9 bases. Germline CDR1 SGDLS, CDR2 YYNGEE. The length of the CDR3 is 14 residues. The V gene end was trimmed by 4 bases and the J gene end by 4 bases; junction bases not matched to a gene: 5. The CDR3 DNA reads TGTGCCAGCAGCATAGCGACAGGGGGCTATGGCTACACCTTC. Residues: CASSIATGGYGYTF.

In DNA, the CDR3 is TGTGCCAGCAGTTCTTTTACCGGGGAGCTGTTTTTT. Encoded protein: CASSSFTGELFF. This chain connects TRBV28 to TRBJ2-2, with D unclear. V lost 4 bases, J lost 5 bases, and 5 bases lay in between. Germline-derived CDR1 and CDR2 are MDHEN and SYDVKM. The CDR3 sequence is 12 residues long.

This clone came up once. CDR3 residues: CASSRDRGYEQFF. For the CDR3, the DNA is TGTGCCAGCAGCCGGGACAGGGGCTATGAGCAGTTCTTC. V usage is TRBV28 and J usage is TRBJ2-1, with 10 bases that match TRBD1. CDR1 MDHEN and CDR2 SYDVKM come from the germline V gene. V trimming: 6 bases; J trimming: 8 bases; junction bases outside the gene matches: 4. The CDR3 is 13 residues long.

The V call is TRBV18, the J call TRBJ1-4, with D possibly TRBD1 on 6 matching bases. V was pared by 3 bases and J by 7 bases, with 12 bases between. This CDR3 comprises 14 residues. Looked up from germline, CDR1 is KGHSH and CDR2 is LQKENI. In DNA form, the CDR3 reads TGTGCCAGCTCACCGGGGGCGGAGGCTGAAAAACTGTTTTTT. It specifies CASSPGAEAEKLFF.